Included here is one T cell receptor beta chain sequence, with context. The record originates from a study of regulatory T cells in long-lasting Graves disease. The CDR3 has 15 amino acids. Germline V lookup: CDR1 SGHRS, CDR2 YFSETQ. The J segment lost 2 bases and the V segment lost 4 bases, leaving 6 bases of the junction unmatched. Building the TCR beta libraries relied on iRepertoire HTBI primers, and CDR3 regions underwent Arm-PCR. Each CDR3 protein is one row after TCRdb ran MiXCR on the multiplex PCR reads. The sample gives approximately 690,000 distinct CDR3 sequences, 30% of which show up once; 40% to 55% is in the top ten. Specified time point: persistent/refractory GD, antithyroid drugs over 5 years with positive TRAb. Preparation of the TCR library used RNA extracted from PBMCs.

This chain connects TRBV5-1 to TRBJ2-1; 7 bases align to TRBD2. The specimen was peripheral blood mononuclear cells (PBMCs), collected when the disease was refractory, from a patient treated with antithyroid drugs. The receptor comes from a female donor with Graves disease. CDR3 residues: CASSGGLLPYNEQFF. CDR3 DNA: TGCGCCAGCAGCGGGGGACTACTCCCCTACAATGAGCAGTTCTTC.